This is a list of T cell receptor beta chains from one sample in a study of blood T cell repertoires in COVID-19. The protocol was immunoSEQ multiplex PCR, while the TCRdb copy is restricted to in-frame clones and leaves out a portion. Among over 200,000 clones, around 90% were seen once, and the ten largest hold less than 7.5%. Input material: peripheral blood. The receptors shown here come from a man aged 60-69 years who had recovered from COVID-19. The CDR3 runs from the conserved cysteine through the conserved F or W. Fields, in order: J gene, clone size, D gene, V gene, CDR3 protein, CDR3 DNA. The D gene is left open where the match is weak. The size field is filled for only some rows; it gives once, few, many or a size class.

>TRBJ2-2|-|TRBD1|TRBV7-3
CASSSDRGTGELFF
TGTGCCAGCAGCTCTGACAGGGGCACCGGGGAGCTGTTTTTT
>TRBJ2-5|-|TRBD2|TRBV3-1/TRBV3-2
CASSPRTSWETQYF
TGTGCCAGCAGCCCTAGGACTAGTTGGGAGACCCAGTACTTC
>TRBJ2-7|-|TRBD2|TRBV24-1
CATSDSSGRAFYEQYF
TGTGCCACCAGTGATTCTAGCGGGAGGGCCTTCTACGAGCAGTACTTC
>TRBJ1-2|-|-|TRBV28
CASSLADFYGYTF
TGTGCCAGCAGTTTAGCAGACTTCTATGGCTACACCTTC
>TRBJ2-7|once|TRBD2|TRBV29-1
CSFDFLGLAGAYNEQYF
TGCAGTTTCGACTTCCTCGGACTAGCGGGAGCGTATAACGAGCAGTACTTC
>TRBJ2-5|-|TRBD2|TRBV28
CASSQLPGLAIQETQYF
TGTGCCAGCAGCCAACTGCCGGGACTAGCTATCCAAGAGACCCAGTACTTC
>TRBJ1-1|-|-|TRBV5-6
CASSSSMGEGAEAFF
TGTGCCAGCAGCTCCAGTATGGGGGAGGGTGCTGAAGCTTTCTTT
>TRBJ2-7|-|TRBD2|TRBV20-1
CSASERELSYEQYF
TGCAGTGCTAGTGAGCGGGAGTTATCCTACGAGCAGTACTTC
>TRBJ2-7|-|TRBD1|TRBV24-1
CATSDSTGANEQYF
TGTGCCACCAGTGACTCTACAGGGGCCAACGAGCAGTACTTC
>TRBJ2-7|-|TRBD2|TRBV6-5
CASSKPGTSLTEQYF
TGTGCCAGCAGTAAGCCCGGGACTAGCTTAACGGAGCAGTACTTC
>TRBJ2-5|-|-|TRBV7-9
CASSSRVVSQETQYF
TGTGCCAGCAGCTCGCGGGTGGTCAGCCAAGAGACCCAGTACTTC
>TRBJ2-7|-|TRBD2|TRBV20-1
CSARGGYEQYF
TGCAGTGCCCGCGGGGGGTACGAGCAGTACTTC
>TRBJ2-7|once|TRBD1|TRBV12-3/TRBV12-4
CASSSSTGVEYF
TGTGCCAGCAGTTCCAGCACAGGGGTCGAGTACTTC
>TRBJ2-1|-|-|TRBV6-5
CASSYSRDPRREQFF
TGTGCCAGCAGTTACTCGCGGGATCCGCGCCGTGAGCAGTTCTTC
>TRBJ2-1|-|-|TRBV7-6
CASSLDLWGVINEQFF
TGTGCCAGCAGCTTAGACCTGTGGGGCGTTATCAATGAGCAGTTCTTC
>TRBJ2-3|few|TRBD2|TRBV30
CAWSVRNLAGYKQYF
TGTGCCTGGAGTGTACGTAACCTAGCGGGCTATAAGCAGTATTTT
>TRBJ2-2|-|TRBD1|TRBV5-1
CASSLVGGEDTGELFF
TGCGCCAGCAGCTTGGTAGGGGGCGAGGATACCGGGGAGCTGTTTTTT
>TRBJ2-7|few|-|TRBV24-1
CATSGGGRWEQYF
TGTGCCACCAGTGGCGGAGGGAGGTGGGAGCAGTACTTC
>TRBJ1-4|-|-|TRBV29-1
CSALPGARNEKLFF
TGCAGCGCCCTTCCAGGGGCTCGTAATGAAAAACTGTTTTTT
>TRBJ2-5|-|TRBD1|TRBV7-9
CASSLWTGGHQETQYF
TGTGCCAGCAGCTTATGGACAGGGGGACACCAAGAGACCCAGTACTTC
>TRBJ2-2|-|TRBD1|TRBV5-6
CASSVELTGVDTGELFF
TGTGCCAGCAGCGTGGAATTAACAGGGGTTGACACCGGGGAGCTGTTTTTT
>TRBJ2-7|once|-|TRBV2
CASNNRGGIVDEQYF
TGTGCCAGCAACAATCGAGGGGGAATCGTGGACGAGCAGTACTTC